This entry lists 26 T cell receptor beta chains sequenced from one sample in a study of T cells in Graves' hyperthyroidism and ophthalmopathy. Template material for amplifying TCR beta CDR3 regions consisted of RNA transcripts. First-round RT-PCR targeting the TCR CDR3 was performed with the HTBI primer set. TCRdb passed the multiplex PCR reads through MiXCR, listing each CDR3 protein once. The sample shows around 620,000 distinct CDR3 sequences, just over 45% of them seen only once. The sample consisted of peripheral blood or thyroid tissue (not recorded which). Receptor source: an adult woman with Graves' disease, either hyperthyroidism or ophthalmopathy (not recorded which).

The genes are TRBV7-2 and TRBJ2-3; D is unresolved. Germline V lookup: CDR1 SGHTA, CDR2 FQGNSA. V lost 5 bases to trimming and J lost 1 base, with 10 bases between them. The CDR3 is 14 amino acids. The CDR3 DNA reads TGTGCCAGCAGCCAACTACTACGCACAGATACGCAGTATTTT. Encoded protein: CASSQLLRTDTQYF.

Of note for this clonotype: One base away lies a much larger clone, so this may be a sequencing read error. The chain joins TRBV3-1 to TRBJ1-6; TRBD1 might be the D (5 bases). V was shortened by 4 bases and J by 14 bases, with 15 bases between the two germline ends. Germline assignment: CDR1 LGHDT and CDR2 YNNKEL (reference sequence). This CDR3 has 13 residues. Here the CDR3 reads CASSRTRDGALHF. CDR3 DNA sequence: TGTGCCAGCAGCCGAACTAGGGACGGCGCCCTCCACTTT.

This clonotype occurred many times. J is TRBJ1-1 and V is TRBV9; no reliable D call. The CDR3 totals 15 residues. V gave up 0 bases and J gave up 0 bases, with 9 bases separating them. In germline, CDR1 is SGDLS, CDR2 YYNGEE. The CDR3 is CASSVGSGVNTEAFF. CDR3 nucleotides: TGTGCCAGCAGCGTAGGGTCCGGGGTGAACACTGAAGCTTTCTTT.

This clonotype appeared a single time. The rearrangement uses TRBV10-3 and TRBJ2-7; 8 positions match TRBD2. The germline gives CDR1 ENHRY, CDR2 SYGVKD. The V segment lost 4 bases and the J segment 6 bases; nucleotides outside the gene matches: 5. This CDR3 comprises 13 residues. The CDR3 DNA is TGTGCCATCAGTGGAGACGGGAGGGGCGAGCAGTACTTC. Amino acids: CAISGDGRGEQYF.

This chain's CDR3 is CSAEDREAYEQYF. In DNA, the CDR3 is TGCAGCGCTGAGGACAGGGAGGCCTACGAGCAGTACTTC. The rearrangement joins TRBV20-1 to TRBJ2-7; 8 bases align to TRBD1. Germline V gives CDR1 DFQATT, CDR2 SNEGSKA (reference sequence). This CDR3 spans 13 amino acids.

This clonotype was seen only a few times. J is TRBJ2-2 and V is TRBV7-3, with TRBD2 as a possible D gene (5 bases). V lost 5 bases to trimming and J lost 7 bases, with 14 bases between them. The CDR3 runs to 14 residues. CDR1 and CDR2 from the germline V gene are SGHTA and FQGTGA. The CDR3, as DNA: TGTGCCAGCAGCCCACAGAGGGAAATCGGGGAGCTGTTTTTT. Protein sequence: CASSPQREIGELFF.

The rearrangement joins TRBV9 to TRBJ2-5; 7 bases align to TRBD2. The CDR3 runs 15 residues. From germline, CDR1 is SGDLS and CDR2 YYNGEE. Germline trimming cut 3 bases from V and 5 bases from J; bases unmatched to any gene: 10. The CDR3 DNA sequence: TGTGCCAGCAGCGACTCCGAGGTGGGAGGGGAGACCCAGTACTTC. This sequence encodes CASSDSEVGGETQYF.

This clonotype was seen many times. Here the CDR3 DNA reads TGCGCCAGCAGCCTAGGACTAGCGGAGTCCTACGAGCAGTACTTC. It encodes CASSLGLAESYEQYF. The chain uses TRBV5-1 and TRBJ2-7; TRBD2 matches at 10 bases. This CDR3 has 15 amino acids. V gave up 4 bases and J gave up 1 base; unmatched junction bases: 5. Germline CDR1 reads SGHRS; CDR2 reads YFSETQ.

The rearrangement joins TRBV11-1 to TRBJ2-7, with D hard to call. The V gene's germline CDR1 is SGHAT and CDR2 FQDESV (reference sequence). The CDR3 is 11 amino acids. The ends were cut back, 8 bases at V and 4 bases at J, with 9 bases in the middle. CDR3 sequence: CASATNYEQYF. DNA of the CDR3: TGTGCCAGCGCTACAAATTACGAGCAGTACTTC.

The chain combines TRBV9 with TRBJ1-3, with unresolved D. Deletions cut 7 bases from V and 7 bases from J, with 6 bases between. The CDR3 covers 10 residues. CDR1 and CDR2 from the germline V gene are SGDLS and YYNGEE. CDR3 loop: CASGGNTIYF. The CDR3 region has the DNA TGTGCCAGCGGCGGTAACACCATATATTTT.

Ten or more counts support this clonotype. The chain joins TRBV10-1 to TRBJ2-5, with a tentative D call TRBD2 (5 bases). V was trimmed by 6 bases and J by 4 bases, leaving 12 bases between them. Germline CDR1 reads WNHNN; CDR2 reads SYGVQD (reference sequence). This CDR3 spans 13 amino acids. The CDR3 spells CASRAVSGETQYF. CDR3 sequence (DNA): TGCGCCAGCAGAGCGGTTTCGGGAGAGACCCAGTACTTC.

The chain links TRBV11-2 to TRBJ1-5; D may be TRBD1 (6 bases). Germline CDR1 SGHAT, CDR2 FQNNGV. This CDR3 comprises 15 residues. The V and J ends lost 5 bases and 4 bases respectively, with 15 bases between them. CDR3 sequence reads: CASSPRDTGNQPQHF. In nucleotides, the CDR3 is TGTGCCAGCAGCCCCCGGGACACGGGGAATCAGCCCCAGCATTTT.

The rearrangement joins TRBV19 to TRBJ2-5, with D perhaps TRBD1 or TRBD2 (5 bases each). CDR1 LNHDA and CDR2 SQIVND come from the germline V gene (reference sequence). The CDR3 loop spans 14 amino acids. Deletions cut 3 bases from V and 3 bases from J, with 11 bases between. The CDR3 region is CASSIAGTKETQYF. Here the CDR3 DNA reads TGTGCCAGTAGTATCGCAGGGACCAAAGAGACCCAGTACTTC.

This rearrangement joins TRBV7-3 to TRBJ2-5; no definite D call. The germline CDR1 and CDR2 sequences are SGHTA and FQGTGA. This CDR3 contains 16 residues. Trimming removed 3 bases from V and 5 bases from J, with 19 bases in between. The CDR3 nucleotides read TGTGCCAGCAGCTTGGCAGGCGGTTCATCCGGGGAGACCCAGTACTTC. It encodes CASSLAGGSSGETQYF.

V and J are TRBV12-3 or TRBV12-4 and TRBJ1-5; D uncertain. This CDR3 is built from 13 residues. V shed 2 bases and J shed 10 bases, with 12 bases lying between them. The CDR3 coding sequence is TGTGCCAGCAGTTTACAGGCGAGGGATCCCCAGCATTTT. It translates to CASSLQARDPQHF.

This chain links TRBV5-8 with TRBJ2-6; 8 bases match TRBD1. Germline CDR1 is SGHTS and CDR2 is YDEGEE. The trim removed 3 bases at V and 15 bases at J, leaving 11 bases unmatched. CDR3 size: 14 residues. The CDR3 nucleotides are TGTGCCAGCAGCTCTCGCTGGGGACAGGTCGACCTGACTTTC. This translates into CASSSRWGQVDLTF.

This rearrangement joins TRBV7-3 to TRBJ1-2; D is unclear. Germline V gives CDR1 SGHTA, CDR2 FQGTGA. The CDR3 spans 14 residues. With 2 bases removed from V and 4 bases from J, the gap between germline ends came to 11 bases. Here the CDR3 reads CASSLAVRLYGYTF. Here the CDR3 DNA reads TGTGCCAGCAGCTTAGCTGTCAGGCTCTATGGCTACACCTTC.

This clonotype was counted at least ten times. The V call is TRBV7-9, the J call TRBJ1-1; D unclear. Trimming removed 0 bases at V and 1 base at J, with 9 bases between. CDR1 SEHNR and CDR2 FQNEAQ come from the germline V gene (reference sequence). CDR3 length: 15 amino acids. The CDR3 reads CASSLAGEWNTEAFF. Here the CDR3 DNA reads TGTGCCAGCAGCTTAGCTGGGGAGTGGAACACTGAAGCTTTCTTT.

This clonotype has a count of ten or more. V and J are TRBV9 and TRBJ1-6; TRBD1 is a possible D gene (5 bases). The CDR3 runs to 14 residues. The V gene's germline CDR1 is SGDLS and CDR2 YYNGEE. Trimming pared 3 bases from V and 9 bases from J, leaving 13 bases between. CDR3 DNA sequence: TGTGCCAGCAGCGCGACGGGACTCGGTTCACCCCTCCACTTT. Translating it yields CASSATGLGSPLHF.

The CDR3 DNA sequence: TGTGCCAGCACGTCCACGAAGGGGCTTGGCTACACCTTC. Translated, it gives CASTSTKGLGYTF. The rearrangement uses TRBV12-3 or TRBV12-4 and TRBJ1-2; tentatively, D is TRBD1 (5 bases). Trimming shortened V by 7 bases and J by 7 bases, and 16 bases separated the two germline ends. The CDR3 sequence is 13 residues long.

This clonotype was picked up many times. The chain recombines TRBV3-1 with TRBJ1-2, with D possibly being TRBD1 (5 bases). Per the germline V gene, CDR1 is LGHDT and CDR2 is YNNKEL (reference sequence). This CDR3 is built from 12 residues. Trimming took off 5 bases at V and 8 bases at J, with 12 bases between the two ends. CDR3 region: CASSGPGDGYTF. The CDR3 bases are TGTGCCAGCAGCGGCCCGGGGGACGGCTACACCTTC.

The chain couples TRBV11-2 to TRBJ2-2; D unclear. Germline V gene sequence: CDR1 SGHAT, CDR2 FQNNGV. V was trimmed by 5 bases and J by 6 bases, leaving 7 bases between them. There are 12 residues in the CDR3. CDR3 nucleotides: TGTGCCAGCAGCAATTTGGCCGGGGAGCTGTTTTTT. Translated, it gives CASSNLAGELFF.

This chain joins TRBV4-1 and TRBJ2-7; 12 bases fit TRBD2. The CDR3 covers 16 residues. Trimming took 0 bases from V and 2 from J; bases not matched to a gene: 2. The germline CDR1 and CDR2 sequences are MGHRA and YSYEKL. The CDR3 DNA reads TGCGCCAGCAGCCAAGAAGCTAGCGGGGGGGCCTACGAGCAGTACTTC. Translating gives CASSQEASGGAYEQYF.

On this clonotype itself: Just one base apart from a much larger clone, this may be a read error. The rearrangement joins TRBV7-9 to TRBJ2-1; D is unresolved. With 5 bases removed from V and 4 bases from J, the gap between germline ends came to 3 bases. CDR1 SEHNR and CDR2 FQNEAQ come from the germline V gene (reference sequence). This CDR3 comprises 11 residues. The CDR3 DNA is TGTGCCAGCAGCAAATACAATGAGCAGTTCTTC. Protein sequence: CASSKYNEQFF.

The rearrangement links TRBV7-9 to TRBJ1-2, with 8 positions matching TRBD1. The CDR3 loop spans 16 amino acids. Trimming at V came to 7 bases and at J to 7 bases, leaving 17 bases not matched to a gene. Germline V lookup: CDR1 SEHNR, CDR2 FQNEAQ (reference sequence). The CDR3 sequence: CASNEQGVPGLSGYTF. CDR3 nucleotide sequence: TGTGCCAGCAACGAACAGGGGGTACCCGGTCTTTCTGGCTACACCTTC.

V gene TRBV25-1 combines with J gene TRBJ1-2; D not certain. The germline V gene encodes CDR1 MGHDK and CDR2 SYGVNS. Between the trimmed V and J ends, which lost 4 bases and 2 bases, there was a span of 8 bases. The CDR3 contains 13 residues. The CDR3 DNA is TGTGCCAGCAGTGTGGGCGGGAACTATGGCTACACCTTC. It specifies CASSVGGNYGYTF.